These 32 T cell receptor beta chains share one sample of origin, sequenced in a study of synovial regulatory T cells in juvenile arthritis. Sequenced by immunoSEQ multiplex PCR; TCRdb stores in-frame clones only, minus some. Across 7,500 to 10,000 clones, the top ten clones capture about 0.74% of the sample. Sample: Treg cells from blood. Subset reported: remaining (HLA-DR-negative) circulating blood Treg cells. These receptors were taken from a donor aged 2 to 35 with juvenile idiopathic arthritis.

The rearrangement joins TRBV19 to TRBJ1-3; the D gene TCRdb calls, TRBD1, cannot be checked with no DNA. The CDR3 is made up of 15 amino acids. No DNA sequence was recorded. The germline V gene has CDR1 LNHDA and CDR2 SQIVND (reference sequence). The CDR3 sequence is CATVDRGSSGNTIYF.

This chain joins TRBV6-5 and TRBJ1-2; absent DNA, TCRdb's TRBD1 call cannot be checked. Germline loops: CDR1 MNHEY, CDR2 SVGAGI. The CDR3 has 13 residues. Only the protein is on record. This CDR3 reads CASRNRGYYGYTF.

V is TRBV10-3 and J is TRBJ1-1; as DNA is missing, the TRBD1 call by TCRdb cannot be tested. Germline V gene sequence: CDR1 ENHRY, CDR2 SYGVKD. This CDR3 is built from 16 residues. There is no recorded DNA. Here the CDR3 reads CAISESKQGMNTEAFF.

The V and J genes are TRBV5-6 and TRBJ2-5; without DNA, the TCRdb call of TRBD2 cannot be checked. This CDR3 has 15 residues. No DNA sequence was recorded. In germline, CDR1 is SGHDT, CDR2 YYEEEE. CDR3 protein: CASSPTGTSGETQYF.

V usage is TRBV6-4 and J usage is TRBJ1-5. Germline V gives CDR1 MRHNA, CDR2 SNTAGT. This CDR3 is 15 amino acids long. DNA is not on record. The CDR3 protein is CASTPRGPGGQPQHF.

V gene TRBV19 combines with J gene TRBJ1-2; TCRdb outputs TRBD1, but without DNA this stays unchecked. This CDR3 is 15 amino acids long. DNA for this receptor is not on file. In germline, CDR1 is LNHDA, CDR2 SQIVND (reference sequence). CDR3 sequence reads: CASSPQGARNYGYTF.

The rearrangement joins TRBV19 to TRBJ2-1; as DNA is missing, the TRBD2 call by TCRdb cannot be tested. CDR3 length: 14 residues. The record lacks a DNA sequence. Germline CDR1 reads LNHDA; CDR2 reads SQIVND (reference sequence). The CDR3 sequence: CATKRGGAYNEQFF.

The gene calls are TRBV19 and TRBJ2-7; TCRdb returns TRBD1, unconfirmable since there is no DNA. The V gene's germline CDR1 is LNHDA and CDR2 SQIVND (reference sequence). This CDR3 has 13 amino acids. Nucleotide data are not available. The CDR3 reads CASLGTGGDEQYF.

The V call is TRBV2, the J call TRBJ1-3. The V gene's germline CDR1 is SNHLY and CDR2 FYNNEI. The CDR3 is 15 residues long. The coding DNA is unavailable. The CDR3 protein is CASSEGLVSGNTIYF.

The chain employs TRBV18 and TRBJ2-1. Germline assignment: CDR1 KGHSH and CDR2 LQKENI. CDR3 length: 13 amino acids. Only the protein is on record. CDR3 in amino acids: CASSPRTPLEQFF.

J is TRBJ2-3 and V is TRBV5-4; TCRdb picks TRBD1, but there is no DNA to check that call. The CDR3 consists of 16 residues. The protein alone is recorded here. The germline gives CDR1 SGHNT, CDR2 YYREEE (reference sequence). The CDR3 region is CASSASLQGYTDTQYF.

The V and J genes are TRBV6-6 and TRBJ2-1; TCRdb's D call, TRBD2, is unchecked because there is no DNA. CDR3 length: 15 residues. DNA is not on record. From germline, CDR1 is MNHNY and CDR2 SVGAGI (reference sequence). The CDR3 is CASSYRLAAYNEQFF.

The V call is TRBV19, the J call TRBJ1-4; TCRdb's D gene call, TRBD1, goes unchecked for lack of DNA. The length of the CDR3 is 16 residues. The DNA sequence is not available. Per the germline V gene, CDR1 is LNHDA and CDR2 is SQIVND (reference sequence). The CDR3 region is CASAGTGGLKGEKLFF.

This chain links TRBV6-1 with TRBJ1-1; the D call from TCRdb, TRBD1, cannot be confirmed without DNA. The CDR3 contains 14 residues. No DNA has been recorded. CDR1 is MNHNS and CDR2 is SASEGT in the germline V gene. Here the CDR3 reads CASSEGQGLTEAFF.

This rearrangement joins TRBV10-3 to TRBJ1-2. The CDR3 sequence is 16 residues long. Nucleotide data are not available. Germline lookup yields CDR1 ENHRY and CDR2 SYGVKD. CDR3: CAISESQRGGLNGYTF.

The V and J genes are TRBV6-5 and TRBJ1-6. Germline V gene data show CDR1 as MNHEY and CDR2 as SVGAGI. This CDR3 is built from 16 residues. A DNA sequence was not provided. The CDR3 sequence is CASSYSGSSYNSPLHF.

The chain joins TRBV9 to TRBJ2-1. Germline CDR1 and CDR2: SGDLS and YYNGEE. The CDR3 contains 13 residues. The entry carries no DNA sequence. CDR3 in amino acids: CASSVWGAGEQFF.

CDR3 protein: CASSLWVHSNQPQHF. This chain uses TRBV5-6 with TRBJ1-5. From germline, CDR1 is SGHDT and CDR2 YYEEEE. The CDR3 sequence is 15 residues long. No DNA sequence was recorded.

The CDR3 reads CASSLNTRLQAFF. This rearrangement joins TRBV6-1 to TRBJ1-1. This CDR3 has 13 amino acids. No coding sequence is recorded. Germline V lookup: CDR1 MNHNS, CDR2 SASEGT.

The chain joins TRBV18 to TRBJ1-1. The CDR3 runs 14 residues. This entry has no DNA. Looked up from germline, CDR1 is KGHSH and CDR2 is LQKENI. CDR3 amino acids: CASSPPGWNTEAFF.

The J gene is TRBJ1-2, the V gene TRBV5-1; the TCRdb call, TRBD1, lacks DNA for checking. The germline CDR1 and CDR2 sequences are SGHRS and YFSETQ. The CDR3 length is 13 residues. DNA is not on record. The CDR3 loop is CASSLGQGDGYTF.

CDR3 sequence: CASSQDGGQGSDTEAFF. This chain uses TRBV4-1 with TRBJ1-1; TCRdb designates TRBD1, a call that cannot be tested without DNA. CDR1 MGHRA and CDR2 YSYEKL come from the germline V gene. The CDR3 runs 17 residues. The protein alone is recorded here.

The chain uses TRBV18 and TRBJ1-3; TCRdb's D gene call, TRBD1, goes unchecked for lack of DNA. Germline lookup yields CDR1 KGHSH and CDR2 LQKENI. This CDR3 spans 15 amino acids. The DNA sequence is not available. CDR3 loop: CASSPDRVTGNTIYF.

The rearrangement uses TRBV5-8 and TRBJ1-6; TCRdb lists TRBD1, though no DNA is available to test this call. Germline values: CDR1 SGHTS, CDR2 YDEGEE. The CDR3 totals 17 residues. Only the protein is available. The CDR3 is CASSLGPDSSYNSPLHF.

The chain couples TRBV20-1 to TRBJ1-1. CDR3 length equals 11 residues. No coding sequence is recorded. The germline V gene has CDR1 DFQATT and CDR2 SNEGSKA (reference sequence). This chain's CDR3 is CSASSDTEAFF.

This chain links TRBV19 with TRBJ1-3. The germline CDR1 and CDR2 sequences are LNHDA and SQIVND (reference sequence). The CDR3 is 18 amino acids. The DNA sequence is not available. Here the CDR3 reads CASSIGSGRALSGNTIYF.

This chain uses TRBV5-4 with TRBJ1-1; no DNA is available, so the TRBD1 call from TCRdb remains unchecked. Germline V gene lookup returns CDR1 SGHNT and CDR2 YYREEE (reference sequence). The CDR3 length is 14 residues. The DNA is not on file. This chain's CDR3 is CASSFPRMNTEAFF.

The chain couples TRBV5-4 to TRBJ2-7; TCRdb gives TRBD2 as the D gene, but with no DNA this cannot be confirmed. The CDR3 is 13 residues long. Only the protein sequence is given. Germline assignment: CDR1 SGHNT and CDR2 YYREEE (reference sequence). The CDR3 region is CASSWQGGESQYF.

V usage is TRBV4-3 and J usage is TRBJ2-3; TCRdb selects TRBD2, and the lack of DNA leaves this call unchecked. The CDR3 length is 14 residues. A DNA sequence was not provided. CDR1 is LGHNA and CDR2 is YSLEER in the germline V gene. The CDR3 loop reads CASSQELSDWVQYF.

The chain is built from TRBV6-6 and TRBJ1-2; with no DNA, the TCRdb D assignment of TRBD1 cannot be verified. Germline V lookup: CDR1 MNHNY, CDR2 SVGAGI (reference sequence). The CDR3 runs to 15 residues. DNA is not recorded here. The CDR3 loop reads CASSYPVDRANGYTF.

This chain links TRBV4-3 with TRBJ2-7; TCRdb returns TRBD1, unconfirmable since there is no DNA. CDR3 length: 18 residues. No DNA is recorded. The germline V gene has CDR1 LGHNA and CDR2 YSLEER. Here the CDR3 reads CASSQEFVRSRNGYEQYF.

V and J are TRBV4-3 and TRBJ1-3; TCRdb outputs TRBD1, but without DNA this stays unchecked. The V gene's germline CDR1 is LGHNA and CDR2 YSLEER. CDR3 length: 15 amino acids. No DNA sequence was recorded. The CDR3 region is CASSLETGRGNTIYF.